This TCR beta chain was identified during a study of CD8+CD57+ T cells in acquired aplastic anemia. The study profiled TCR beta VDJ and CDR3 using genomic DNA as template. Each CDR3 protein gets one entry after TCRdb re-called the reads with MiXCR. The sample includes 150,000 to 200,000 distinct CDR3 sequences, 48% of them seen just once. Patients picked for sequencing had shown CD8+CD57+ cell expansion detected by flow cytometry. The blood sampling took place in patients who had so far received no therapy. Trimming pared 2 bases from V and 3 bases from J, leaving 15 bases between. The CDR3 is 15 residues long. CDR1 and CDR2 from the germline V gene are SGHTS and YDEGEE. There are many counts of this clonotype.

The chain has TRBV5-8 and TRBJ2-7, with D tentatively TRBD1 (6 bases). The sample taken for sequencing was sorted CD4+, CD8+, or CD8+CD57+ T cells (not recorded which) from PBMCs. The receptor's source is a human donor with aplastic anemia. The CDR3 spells CASSFAGALVYEQYF. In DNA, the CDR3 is TGTGCCAGCAGCTTCGCAGGGGCCTTGGTCTACGAGCAGTACTTC.